This TCR beta chain originates from a study of radiation and T cells in renal cell carcinoma. The overall study: Nephrectomy followed 15 Gy stereotactic body radiation by 4 weeks.

Produced via immunoSEQ multiplex PCR; TCRdb's table is partial and in-frame only. The profile shows about 130,000 clones, around 89% of them singletons. Documented time point: blood 2 weeks post-SBRT. Treatment reported: 15 Gy SBRT to primary tumor, nephrectomy 4 weeks later. After SBRT, blood was collected at 2 and 4 weeks, plus baseline. The receptor was derived from a woman aged 70-85 years with renal cell carcinoma. This sample comprised blood, obtained from a patient whose treatment included radiotherapy and nephrectomy.

The CDR3 here is CASSRIERTNRGDTEAFF. CDR3 bases: TGTGCCAGCAGTCGAATCGAAAGGACCAATAGAGGCGACACTGAAGCTTTCTTT. The chain employs TRBV28 and TRBJ1-1; D gene unclear. CDR3 size: 18 residues. V was trimmed by 5 bases and J by 3 bases, leaving 25 bases between them. CDR1 is MDHEN and CDR2 is SYDVKM in the germline V gene.